This is a list of T cell receptor beta chains from one sample in a study of blood T cell repertoires in COVID-19. The method was immunoSEQ multiplex PCR; TCRdb's version includes in-frame clones alone and lacks a portion of them. The sample has about 160,000 clones, over 80% seen once. Sequencing input: peripheral blood. Receptor source: a man aged 25-45 years with COVID-19, enrolled during active disease. CDR3s include the opening cysteine and the closing phenylalanine or tryptophan. A D gene is named only where the DNA matches it firmly. A clone size is listed for some rows: how often the clone was seen (once, few, many), or a class if it is expanded.

TRBJ1-4 | . | . | TRBV5-5 | TGTGCCAGCAGCTTGGAGACTATTGCAACTAATGAAAAACTGTTTTTT | CASSLETIATNEKLFF
TRBJ1-1 | . | TRBD1 | TRBV10-3 | TGTGCCATCAGACCAGGGGGCAGGGACACTGAAGCTTTCTTT | CAIRPGGRDTEAFF
TRBJ1-5 | . | . | TRBV19 | TGTGCCAGTAGTACCGACTGGTATAGCAATCAGCCCCAGCATTTT | CASSTDWYSNQPQHF
TRBJ1-4 | . | TRBD1 | TRBV4-3 | TGCGCCAGCAGCCAAGATTACAGGGGGCGACGGGGAGGGAAACTGTTTTTT | CASSQDYRGRRGGKLFF
TRBJ2-5 | few | . | TRBV4-3 | TGCGCCAGCAGCCAAGCTAGCGATGAGACCCAGTACTTC | CASSQASDETQYF
TRBJ1-1 | . | TRBD1 | TRBV6-5 | TGTGCCAGCTGGAGGGACAGTAACACTGAAGCTTTCTTT | CASWRDSNTEAFF
TRBJ2-2 | . | . | TRBV4-2 | TGTGCCAGCAGCCAAGCGGGAGACACCGGGGAGCTGTTTTTT | CASSQAGDTGELFF
TRBJ1-6 | . | . | TRBV5-4 | TGTGCCAGCAGCTTGGGTCCCAGGACCTATAATTCACCCCTCCACTTT | CASSLGPRTYNSPLHF
TRBJ1-2 | few | . | TRBV19 | TGTGCCAGTAGTATTTCAGGATCTTACTATGGCTACACCTTC | CASSISGSYYGYTF
TRBJ1-2 | . | TRBD1 | TRBV7-8 | TGTGCCAGCAGCGCCAGGGGGCTGTATGGCTACACCTTC | CASSARGLYGYTF
TRBJ2-2 | . | . | TRBV21-1 | TGTGCCAGCAGCAAGACAGAGGAGAACACCGGGGAGCTGTTTTTT | CASSKTEENTGELFF
TRBJ1-1 | . | TRBD1 | TRBV6-2/TRBV6-3 | TGTGCCAGCAGTAGACTGACAGGGGCGAACACTGAAGCTTTCTTT | CASSRLTGANTEAFF
TRBJ1-2 | . | TRBD1 | TRBV19 | TGTGCCAGTGCCGGGACAGGGGACTCCTATGGCTACACCTTC | CASAGTGDSYGYTF
TRBJ2-3 | . | . | TRBV6-1 | TGTGCCAGCAAGGCGGGGGCGATCGATACGCAGTATTTT | CASKAGAIDTQYF